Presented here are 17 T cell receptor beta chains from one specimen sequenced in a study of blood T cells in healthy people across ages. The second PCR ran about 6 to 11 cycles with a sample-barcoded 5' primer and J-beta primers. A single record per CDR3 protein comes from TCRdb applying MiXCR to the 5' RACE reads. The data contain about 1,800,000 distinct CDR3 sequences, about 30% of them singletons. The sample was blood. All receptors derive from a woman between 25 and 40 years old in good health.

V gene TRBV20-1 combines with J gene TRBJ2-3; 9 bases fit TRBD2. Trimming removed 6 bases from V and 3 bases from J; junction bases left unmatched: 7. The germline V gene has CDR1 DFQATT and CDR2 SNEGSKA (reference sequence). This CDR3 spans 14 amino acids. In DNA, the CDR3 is TGCAGTGCGGGAGCGGGAGGAGGGACAGATACGCAGTATTTT. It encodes CSAGAGGGTDTQYF.

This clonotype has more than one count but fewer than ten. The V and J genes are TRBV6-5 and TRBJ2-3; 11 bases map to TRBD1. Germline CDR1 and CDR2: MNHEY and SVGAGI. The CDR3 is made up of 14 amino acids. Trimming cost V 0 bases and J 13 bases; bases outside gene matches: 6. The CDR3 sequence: CASSYSGQGGREYF. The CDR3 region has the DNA TGTGCCAGCAGTTACTCGGGACAGGGGGGGCGTGAGTATTTT.

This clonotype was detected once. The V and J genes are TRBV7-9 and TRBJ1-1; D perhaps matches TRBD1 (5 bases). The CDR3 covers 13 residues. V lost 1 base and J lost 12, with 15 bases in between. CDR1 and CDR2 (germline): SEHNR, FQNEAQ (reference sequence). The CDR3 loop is CASSLGQQSTPFF. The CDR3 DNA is TGTGCCAGCAGCTTAGGACAGCAGTCGACACCTTTCTTT.

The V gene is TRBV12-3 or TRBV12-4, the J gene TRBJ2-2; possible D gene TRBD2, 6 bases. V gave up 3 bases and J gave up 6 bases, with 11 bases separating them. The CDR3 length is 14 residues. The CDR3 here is CASSFRGEAGELFF. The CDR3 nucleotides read TGTGCCAGCAGTTTCCGCGGGGAGGCCGGGGAGCTGTTTTTT.

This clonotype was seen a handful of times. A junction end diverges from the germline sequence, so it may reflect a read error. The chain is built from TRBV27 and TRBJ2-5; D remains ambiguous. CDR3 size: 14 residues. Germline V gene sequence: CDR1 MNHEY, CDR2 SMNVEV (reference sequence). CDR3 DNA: TGTTCCAGCAGTCCGTTACTCGAACAAGAGACCCAGTACTTC. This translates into CSSSPLLEQETQYF.

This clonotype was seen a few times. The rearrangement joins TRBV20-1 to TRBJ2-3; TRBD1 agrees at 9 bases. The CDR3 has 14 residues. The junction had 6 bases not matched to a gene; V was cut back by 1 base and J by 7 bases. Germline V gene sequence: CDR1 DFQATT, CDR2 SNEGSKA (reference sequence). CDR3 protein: CSARGGTGLNTQYF. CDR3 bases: TGCAGTGCTAGAGGAGGGACAGGGTTGAATACGCAGTATTTT.

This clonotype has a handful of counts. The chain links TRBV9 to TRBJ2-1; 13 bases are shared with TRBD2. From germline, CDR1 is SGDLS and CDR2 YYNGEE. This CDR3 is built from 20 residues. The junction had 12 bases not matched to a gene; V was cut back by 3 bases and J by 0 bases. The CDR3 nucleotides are TGTGCCAGCAGCGCGGACTTGACTAGCGGGAGGTTCAGCTCCTACAATGAGCAGTTCTTC. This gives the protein CASSADLTSGRFSSYNEQFF.

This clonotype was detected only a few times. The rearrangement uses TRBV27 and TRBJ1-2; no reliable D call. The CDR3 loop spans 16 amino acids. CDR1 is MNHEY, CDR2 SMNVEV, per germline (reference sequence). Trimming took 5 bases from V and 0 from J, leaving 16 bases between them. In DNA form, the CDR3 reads TGTGCCAGCAGTCCGGCCGCGTTTCGAGCTAACTATGGCTACACCTTC. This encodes CASSPAAFRANYGYTF.

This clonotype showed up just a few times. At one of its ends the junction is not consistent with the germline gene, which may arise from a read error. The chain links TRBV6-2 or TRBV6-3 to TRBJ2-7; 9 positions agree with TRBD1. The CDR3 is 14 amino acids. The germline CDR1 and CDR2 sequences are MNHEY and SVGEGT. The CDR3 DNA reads TGTGCCGGCAGACGCGGACAGGGGTCCTACGAGCAGTACTTC. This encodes CAGRRGQGSYEQYF.

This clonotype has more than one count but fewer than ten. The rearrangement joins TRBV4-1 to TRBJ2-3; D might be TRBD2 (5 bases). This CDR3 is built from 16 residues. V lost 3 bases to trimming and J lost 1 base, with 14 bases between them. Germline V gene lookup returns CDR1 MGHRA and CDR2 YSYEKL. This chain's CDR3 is CASSHQLRGRTDTQYF. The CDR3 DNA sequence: TGCGCCAGCAGCCATCAACTCCGGGGTCGCACAGATACGCAGTATTTT.

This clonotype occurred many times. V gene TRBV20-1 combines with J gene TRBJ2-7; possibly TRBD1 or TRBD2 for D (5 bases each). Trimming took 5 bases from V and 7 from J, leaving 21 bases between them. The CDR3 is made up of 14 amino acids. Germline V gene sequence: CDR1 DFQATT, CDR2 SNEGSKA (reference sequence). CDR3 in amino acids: CSAEPGTAWEEQYF. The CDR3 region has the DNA TGCAGTGCTGAACCCGGGACCGCGTGGGAGGAGCAGTACTTC.

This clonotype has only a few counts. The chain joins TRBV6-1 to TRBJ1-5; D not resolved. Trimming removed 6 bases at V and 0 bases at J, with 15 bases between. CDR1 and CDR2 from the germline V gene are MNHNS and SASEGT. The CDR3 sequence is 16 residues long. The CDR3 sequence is CASRPRGAASNQPQHF. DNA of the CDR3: TGTGCCAGCAGGCCGCGAGGAGCCGCTAGCAATCAGCCCCAGCATTTT.

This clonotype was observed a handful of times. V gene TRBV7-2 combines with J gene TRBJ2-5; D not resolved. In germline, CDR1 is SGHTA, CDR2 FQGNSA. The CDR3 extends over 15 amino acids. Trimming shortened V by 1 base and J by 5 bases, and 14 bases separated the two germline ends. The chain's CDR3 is CASSLEVGFGETQYF. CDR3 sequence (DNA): TGTGCCAGCAGCTTAGAGGTGGGATTCGGGGAGACCCAGTACTTC.

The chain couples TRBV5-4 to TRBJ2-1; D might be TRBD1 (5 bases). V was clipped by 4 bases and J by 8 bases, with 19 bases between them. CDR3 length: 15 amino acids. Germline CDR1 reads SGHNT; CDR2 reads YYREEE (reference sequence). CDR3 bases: TGTGCCAGCAGCCCTAGGGGCGGTTATGGGGATGAGCAGTTCTTC. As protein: CASSPRGGYGDEQFF.

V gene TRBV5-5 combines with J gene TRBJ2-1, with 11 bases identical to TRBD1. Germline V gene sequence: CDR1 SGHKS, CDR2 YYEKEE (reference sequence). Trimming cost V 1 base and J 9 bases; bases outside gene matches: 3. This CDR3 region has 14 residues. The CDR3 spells CASSLSGQGVEQFF. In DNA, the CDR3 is TGTGCCAGCAGCTTGTCGGGACAGGGGGTTGAGCAGTTCTTC.

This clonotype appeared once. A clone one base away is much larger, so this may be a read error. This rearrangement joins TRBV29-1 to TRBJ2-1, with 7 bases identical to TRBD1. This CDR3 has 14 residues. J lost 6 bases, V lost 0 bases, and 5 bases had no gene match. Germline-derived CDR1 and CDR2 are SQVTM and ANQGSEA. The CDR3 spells CSVEDWTGCNEQFF. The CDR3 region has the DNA TGCAGCGTTGAAGATTGGACAGGCTGCAATGAGCAGTTCTTC.

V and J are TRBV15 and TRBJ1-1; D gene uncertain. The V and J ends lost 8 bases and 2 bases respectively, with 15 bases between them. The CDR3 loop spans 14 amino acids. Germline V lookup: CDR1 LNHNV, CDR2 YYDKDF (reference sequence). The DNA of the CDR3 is TGTGCCACCCGGGAGAGAGGTCTTAACACTGAAGCTTTCTTT. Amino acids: CATRERGLNTEAFF. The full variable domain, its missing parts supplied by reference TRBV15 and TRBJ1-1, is DAMVIQNPRYQVTQFGKPVTLSCSQTLNHNVMYWYQQKSSQAPKLLFHYYDKDFNNEADTPDNFQSRRPNTSFCFLDIRSPGLGDTAMYLCATRERGLNTEAFFGQGTRLTVV.